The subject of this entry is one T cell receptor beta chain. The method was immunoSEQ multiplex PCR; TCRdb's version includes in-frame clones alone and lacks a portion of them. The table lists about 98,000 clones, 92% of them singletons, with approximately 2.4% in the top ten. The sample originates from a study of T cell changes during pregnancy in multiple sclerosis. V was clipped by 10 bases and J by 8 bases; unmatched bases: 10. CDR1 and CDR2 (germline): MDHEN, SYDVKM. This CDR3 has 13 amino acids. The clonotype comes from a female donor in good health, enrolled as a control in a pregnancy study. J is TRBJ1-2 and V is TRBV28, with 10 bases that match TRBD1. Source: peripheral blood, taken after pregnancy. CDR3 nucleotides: TGTGCCACCAAACGGGACAGGGGCGGAGGCTACACCTTC. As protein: CATKRDRGGGYTF.